This TCR beta chain was identified in a study of OX40 agonist ivuxolimab in advanced cancers. Background for the entire study: Ivuxolimab, which targeted the costimulatory receptor OX40 (CD134), was an agonistic, fully human IgG2 monoclonal antibody. Intravenous ivuxolimab was administered to patients every 2 weeks at six dose levels: 0.01, 0.1, 0.3, 1.5, 3 and 10 mg/kg. Of the approximately 50 dose-escalation patients, hepatocellular carcinoma was present in about 19, melanoma in approximately 15, renal cell carcinoma in 9 and head and neck cancer in 9. A male proportion of 75% to 85% and a mean age of approximately 60 years, ranging from 23 to 79, were recorded for the dose-escalation cohort. Prior anti-PD-1, anti-PD-L1 or anti-CTLA-4 therapy was permitted, and approximately 41% of dose-escalation patients had received checkpoint inhibitors. Partial responses occurred in three dose-escalation patients: two with cutaneous melanoma and one with hepatocellular carcinoma. The point of sequencing TCRbeta in the periphery was to test whether ivuxolimab changed TCR sequence diversity and drove clonal T-cell expansion. The paper covers the monotherapy dose-escalation part of the phase I ivuxolimab trial, which included N ≈ 57 patients.

From its cysteine to its phenylalanine, the CDR3 spans 17 amino acids. Just CDR3 DNA is preserved here, 51 bases in frame from base 1. V is cut back by 4 bases and J by 4 bases, with 14 bases in the junction unmatched. The germline V gene (reference sequence) provides CDR1 SGHNT and CDR2 YYREEE. General study outcomes and caveats: The antigen specificity of the clonally expanded peripheral T cells was not determined. At doses of 0.1 to 3.0 mg/kg, clonal expansion of both CD4+ and CD8+ T cells in blood was seen between baseline and week 6. After ivuxolimab, expanded clones were on average more numerous among CD8+ T cells than among CD4+ T cells. In the 0.1-3.0 mg/kg groups, partial responders were among the patients with the lowest normalized peripheral clonal expansion, particularly in CD8+ T cells. Low levels of normalized T-cell clonal expansion were also seen in some patients who did not respond.

Comments on this clone: There is no known antigen for this receptor. No much larger clone is present one base from it, and per-base qualities are unavailable.

The trial excluded patients who had a history of autoimmune disease or who were on systemic immunosuppression. In every dose cohort, peripheral blood was drawn for TCR sequencing at baseline, cycle 4 day 1, and cycle 7 day 1. Samples came from an open-label, multicenter, first-in-human phase I dose-escalation trial of ivuxolimab. Adults with locally advanced or metastatic head and neck squamous cell, hepatocellular, melanoma or renal cell carcinoma were enrolled in the trial. Before TCR sequencing, CD4+ and CD8+ T cells were separately sorted from peripheral blood. Genomic DNA was isolated from the sorted cells so that the TCRbeta CDR3 region could be sequenced. TCRbeta CDR3 regions were sequenced using the immunoSEQ Assay. Drawn from immuneACCESS, this table holds only the in-frame rearrangements with V and J called that TCRdb kept. Clones are partly lost; checked studies trace under half to an unresolved V gene and leave the rest unexplained. This sample holds fewer than 45,000 clones; 89% were observed only once. Of the sample, around 0.6% is held by the ten largest clones.

The TCR originated in an adult with an advanced solid tumor such as melanoma, head and neck, liver or kidney cancer. Sequenced material: CD4+ or CD8+ T cells sorted from blood, taken in a trial of the OX40 agonist ivuxolimab. This chain joins TRBV5-4 to TRBJ1-1, with TRBD1 matching 9 junction bases. The nucleotide sequence is given as TGTGCCAGCAGCCCAGCAACAGGGGGCGACGGTGGCACTGAAGCTTTCTTT. Its translation is CASSPATGGDGGTEAFF.